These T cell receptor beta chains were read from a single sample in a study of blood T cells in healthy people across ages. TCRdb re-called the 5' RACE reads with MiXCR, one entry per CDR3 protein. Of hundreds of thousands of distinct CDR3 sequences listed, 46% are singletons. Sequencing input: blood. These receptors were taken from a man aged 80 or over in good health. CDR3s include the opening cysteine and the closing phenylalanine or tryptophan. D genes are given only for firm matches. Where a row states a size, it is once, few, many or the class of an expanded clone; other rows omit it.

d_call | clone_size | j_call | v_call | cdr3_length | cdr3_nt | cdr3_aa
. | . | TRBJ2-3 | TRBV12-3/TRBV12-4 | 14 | TGTGCCAGCAGTGTACAGCGGTTCACAGATACGCAGTATTTT | CASSVQRFTDTQYF
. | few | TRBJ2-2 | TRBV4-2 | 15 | TGTGCCAGCAGCCAAGAGGGACAGAACACCGGGGAGCTGTTTTTT | CASSQEGQNTGELFF
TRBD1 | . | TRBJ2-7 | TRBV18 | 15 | TGTGCCAGCTCACCCGGGACAGGGATACCCTACGAGCAGTACTTC | CASSPGTGIPYEQYF
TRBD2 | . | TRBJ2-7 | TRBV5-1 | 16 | TGCGCCAGCCGTGATGGGGCCCGGGAGCGGGGCAATGAGCAGTACTTC | CASRDGARERGNEQYF
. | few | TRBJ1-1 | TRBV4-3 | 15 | TGCGCCAGCAGCCAGGCGTACCGGGGGCACACTGAAGCTTTCTTT | CASSQAYRGHTEAFF
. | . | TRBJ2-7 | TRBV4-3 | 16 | TGCGCCAGCAGCCAAGGGGTCGGGAGCGTGTCCTACGAGCAGTACTTC | CASSQGVGSVSYEQYF
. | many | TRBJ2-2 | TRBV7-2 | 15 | TGTGCCAGCAGCTTAGGGCTTCCGAACACCGGGGAGCTGTTTTTT | CASSLGLPNTGELFF
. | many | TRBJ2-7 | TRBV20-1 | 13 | TGCAGTGCTAGAGGTGATAGCGGTGCCTCTCAGTACTTC | CSARGDSGASQYF
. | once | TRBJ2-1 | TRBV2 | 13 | TGTGCCAGCAGTGTAAGACGGGACAATGAGCAGTTCTTC | CASSVRRDNEQFF
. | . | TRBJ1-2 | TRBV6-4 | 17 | TGTGCCAGCAGTGACTCGAGTCTAGGGGACGTCACCCATGGCTACACCTTC | CASSDSSLGDVTHGYTF
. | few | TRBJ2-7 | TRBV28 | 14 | TGTGCCAGCAGTTTAGGGGGTAAGGTCTACGAGCAGTACTTC | CASSLGGKVYEQYF
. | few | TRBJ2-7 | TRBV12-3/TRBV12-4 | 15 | TGTGCCAGCAGTTTAGCTAGTGGTGGAACCTACGAGCAGTACTTC | CASSLASGGTYEQYF
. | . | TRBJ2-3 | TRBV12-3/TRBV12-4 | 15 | TGTGCCAGCAGTTTAGATTGGGGGAGTGCAGATACGCAGTATTTT | CASSLDWGSADTQYF
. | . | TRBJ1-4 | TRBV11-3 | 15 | TGTGCCAGCAGCTTGGGGCTTGCCTCAGATGAAAAACTGTTTTTT | CASSLGLASDEKLFF
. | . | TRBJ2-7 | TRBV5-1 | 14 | TGCGCCAGCAGCTTAAACAGGGCATCCTACGAGCAGTACTTC | CASSLNRASYEQYF
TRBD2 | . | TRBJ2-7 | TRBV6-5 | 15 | TGTGCCAGCAGTTCCTCGAGGGAGCGGGGCTACGAGCAGTACTTC | CASSSSRERGYEQYF
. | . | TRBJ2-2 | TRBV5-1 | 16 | TGCGCCAGCAGCATGAGGCCCCAGGCCAACACCGGGGAGCTGTTTTTT | CASSMRPQANTGELFF
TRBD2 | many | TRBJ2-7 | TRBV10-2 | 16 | TGCGCCAGCAGTGAGGGACTAGCGGTACTCTCCTACGAGCAGTACTTC | CASSEGLAVLSYEQYF
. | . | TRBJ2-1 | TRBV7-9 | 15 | TGTGCCAGCACCCGAGGGGACTTCTCCGACAATGAGCAGCTCTTC | CASTRGDFSDNEQLF